This T cell receptor beta chain was sequenced during a study of CD8 T cell repertoires and HIV-1 epitope variants. As regards this clone: Antigen: not known.

This CDR3 comprises 13 residues. V gave up 4 bases and J gave up 8 bases, with 14 bases separating them. Germline CDR1 is SEHNR and CDR2 is FQNEAQ (reference sequence). Survey-depth immunoSEQ sequencing covered TCR beta CDR3 regions. The data were produced by immunoSEQ multiplex PCR, yet TCRdb's version contains in-frame clones alone and is incomplete. The repertoire consists of approximately 5,600 clones, with about 66% occurring once and the leading ten covering more than 40%. This chain connects TRBV7-9 to TRBJ1-2; D remains unclear. This receptor was taken from a male donor with HIV. The sequencing input was cultured CD8+ T cells derived from PBMCs. The CDR3 here is CASSSTQFEGYTF. The CDR3 DNA reads as TGTGCCAGCAGCTCGACTCAATTTGAGGGCTACACCTTC. Filled out from reference TRBV7-9 and TRBJ1-2, the complete variable domain reads DTGVSQNPRHKITKRGQNVTFRCDPISEHNRLYWYRQTLGQGPEFLTYFQNEAQLEKSRLLSDRFSAERPKGSFSTLEIQRTEQGDSAMYLCASSSTQFEGYTFGSGTRLTVV.